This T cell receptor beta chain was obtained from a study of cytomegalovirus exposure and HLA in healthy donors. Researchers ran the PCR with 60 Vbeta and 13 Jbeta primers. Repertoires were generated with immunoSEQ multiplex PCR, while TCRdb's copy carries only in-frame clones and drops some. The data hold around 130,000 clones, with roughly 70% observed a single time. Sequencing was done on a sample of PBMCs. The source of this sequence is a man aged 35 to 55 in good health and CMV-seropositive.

In DNA form, the CDR3 reads TGTGCCAGCAGTTTACGCGGATCGGCTTTGGGCAATCAGCCCCAGCATTTT. It codes for CASSLRGSALGNQPQHF. V is TRBV27 and J is TRBJ1-5; D call uncertain. Germline lookup yields CDR1 MNHEY and CDR2 SMNVEV (reference sequence). V shed 2 bases and J shed 2 bases, with 16 bases lying between them. The CDR3 is made up of 17 amino acids.